The rows below give T cell receptor beta chains drawn from one sample of a study of T cell responses to AZD1222 COVID-19 vaccine. Using immunoSEQ multiplex PCR, the repertoire was profiled, and TCRdb retains in-frame clones only, with some absent. The table lists approximately 64,000 clones, about nine tenths of them singletons. The specimen comprised peripheral blood, sampled 28 days after the second dose of the MenACWY control vaccine. Receptors were obtained from an adult who received the MenACWY meningococcal vaccine as a control. Each CDR3 is given with its conserved first and last residue. Fields, in order: clone size, J gene, V gene, D gene, CDR3 protein, CDR3 DNA. The D gene is left open where the match is weak. Clone size is not always given. Where it is, it says once, few, many or a class for expanded clones.

clone_size: few; j_call: TRBJ1-2; v_call: TRBV7-9; d_call: NA; cdr3_aa: CASSLVSHRYGYTF; cdr3_nt: TGTGCCAGCAGCTTAGTTAGCCATCGCTATGGCTACACCTTC
clone_size: NA; j_call: TRBJ1-4; v_call: TRBV5-1; d_call: NA; cdr3_aa: CASAWTTNEKLFF; cdr3_nt: TGCGCCAGCGCTTGGACAACTAATGAAAAACTGTTTTTT
clone_size: NA; j_call: TRBJ1-5; v_call: TRBV6-5; d_call: NA; cdr3_aa: CASDWAGAINQPQHF; cdr3_nt: TGTGCCAGCGACTGGGCAGGGGCGATAAATCAGCCCCAGCATTTT
clone_size: NA; j_call: TRBJ1-2; v_call: TRBV28; d_call: NA; cdr3_aa: CASSGRPGGYTF; cdr3_nt: TGTGCCAGCAGTGGAAGGCCCGGCGGCTACACCTTC
clone_size: NA; j_call: TRBJ1-6; v_call: TRBV6-1; d_call: NA; cdr3_aa: CASTWGAPLHF; cdr3_nt: TGTGCCAGCACTTGGGGGGCACCCCTCCACTTT
clone_size: NA; j_call: TRBJ1-2; v_call: TRBV21-1; d_call: NA; cdr3_aa: CASSKGEGPSNYGYTF; cdr3_nt: TGTGCCAGCAGCAAAGGGGAGGGGCCATCTAACTATGGCTACACCTTC
clone_size: NA; j_call: TRBJ1-5; v_call: TRBV10-3; d_call: NA; cdr3_aa: CATGSAAANQPQHF; cdr3_nt: TGTGCCACAGGGAGCGCGGCGGCCAATCAGCCCCAGCATTTT
clone_size: NA; j_call: TRBJ2-5; v_call: TRBV5-1; d_call: NA; cdr3_aa: CASSLGNGVQETQYF; cdr3_nt: TGCGCCAGCAGCTTGGGAAACGGAGTACAAGAGACCCAGTACTTC
clone_size: NA; j_call: TRBJ2-2; v_call: TRBV21-1; d_call: NA; cdr3_aa: CASMRGLGAGELFF; cdr3_nt: TGTGCCAGCATGAGGGGTCTAGGTGCCGGGGAGCTGTTTTTT
clone_size: NA; j_call: TRBJ2-1; v_call: TRBV7-9; d_call: NA; cdr3_aa: CASSLGFSPVDGGLNEQFF; cdr3_nt: TGTGCCAGCAGCTTAGGGTTTTCCCCGGTCGATGGTGGGCTAAATGAGCAGTTCTTC
clone_size: NA; j_call: TRBJ2-1; v_call: TRBV7-2; d_call: NA; cdr3_aa: CASSARTVYNEQFF; cdr3_nt: TGTGCCAGCAGCGCACGGACAGTCTACAATGAGCAGTTCTTC
clone_size: NA; j_call: TRBJ1-2; v_call: TRBV5-4; d_call: NA; cdr3_aa: CASSLEGDYGYTF; cdr3_nt: TGTGCCAGCAGCTTAGAGGGGGACTATGGCTACACCTTC
clone_size: NA; j_call: TRBJ2-1; v_call: TRBV28; d_call: TRBD2; cdr3_aa: CASSRTSGLELNEQFF; cdr3_nt: TGTGCCAGCAGTAGGACTAGCGGCTTAGAGTTGAATGAGCAGTTCTTC
clone_size: once; j_call: TRBJ2-7; v_call: TRBV7-2; d_call: NA; cdr3_aa: CASSPSGANGPLYEQYF; cdr3_nt: TGTGCCAGCAGCCCTTCAGGAGCGAACGGCCCCCTCTACGAGCAGTACTTC
clone_size: once; j_call: TRBJ2-7; v_call: TRBV7-3; d_call: NA; cdr3_aa: CASSLTGGRGTGYEQYF; cdr3_nt: TGTGCCAGCAGCTTAACAGGGGGGCGCGGTACGGGCTACGAGCAGTACTTC
clone_size: NA; j_call: TRBJ1-1; v_call: TRBV18; d_call: NA; cdr3_aa: CASSPFQDPLNTEAFF; cdr3_nt: TGTGCCAGCTCACCTTTCCAGGACCCTTTGAACACTGAAGCTTTCTTT
clone_size: NA; j_call: TRBJ1-1; v_call: TRBV24-1; d_call: NA; cdr3_aa: CATSSWENTEAFF; cdr3_nt: TGTGCCACCAGTTCGTGGGAGAACACTGAAGCTTTCTTT
clone_size: once; j_call: TRBJ2-2; v_call: TRBV6-1; d_call: TRBD2; cdr3_aa: CASSVSSGSGTGELFF; cdr3_nt: TGTGCCAGCAGTGTGTCTAGCGGGAGTGGGACCGGGGAGCTGTTTTTT
clone_size: NA; j_call: TRBJ1-2; v_call: TRBV6-5; d_call: TRBD1; cdr3_aa: CASSYSDRGLRGYTF; cdr3_nt: TGTGCCAGCAGTTACTCGGACAGGGGGTTGAGAGGCTACACCTTC
clone_size: NA; j_call: TRBJ1-2; v_call: TRBV30; d_call: NA; cdr3_aa: CVWSVRDGHGYTF; cdr3_nt: TGTGTCTGGAGTGTGAGGGACGGACATGGCTACACCTTC
clone_size: NA; j_call: TRBJ1-2; v_call: TRBV30; d_call: NA; cdr3_aa: CAWSANGPGWGSYGYTF; cdr3_nt: TGTGCCTGGAGTGCCAACGGGCCAGGATGGGGGAGCTATGGCTACACCTTC
clone_size: NA; j_call: TRBJ2-2; v_call: TRBV21-1; d_call: NA; cdr3_aa: CASSKLALPHKHQGELFF; cdr3_nt: TGTGCCAGCAGCAAATTAGCCCTACCGCATAAACACCAAGGGGAGCTGTTTTTT
clone_size: NA; j_call: TRBJ2-1; v_call: TRBV27; d_call: TRBD2; cdr3_aa: CASSYASGRTYNEQFF; cdr3_nt: TGTGCCAGCAGTTACGCTAGCGGGAGAACCTACAATGAGCAGTTCTTC
clone_size: NA; j_call: TRBJ2-7; v_call: TRBV10-3; d_call: NA; cdr3_aa: CAISEGEGQYF; cdr3_nt: TGTGCCATCAGCGAGGGGGAAGGGCAGTACTTC
clone_size: NA; j_call: TRBJ2-6; v_call: TRBV28; d_call: TRBD1; cdr3_aa: CASSFTGAGANVLTF; cdr3_nt: TGTGCCAGCAGTTTCACAGGGGCCGGGGCCAACGTCCTGACTTTC
clone_size: NA; j_call: TRBJ2-7; v_call: TRBV7-9; d_call: NA; cdr3_aa: CASSLAGLNNEQYF; cdr3_nt: TGTGCCAGCAGCTTAGCGGGACTGAATAATGAGCAGTACTTC
clone_size: NA; j_call: TRBJ2-7; v_call: TRBV2; d_call: NA; cdr3_aa: CATRLGLFYEQYF; cdr3_nt: TGTGCCACCCGGCTTGGACTTTTTTACGAGCAGTACTTC
clone_size: NA; j_call: TRBJ2-7; v_call: TRBV7-8; d_call: TRBD2; cdr3_aa: CASSSSGAGGSYEQYF; cdr3_nt: TGTGCCAGCAGCTCCTCGGGCGCGGGAGGGTCCTACGAGCAGTACTTC
clone_size: NA; j_call: TRBJ2-4; v_call: TRBV13; d_call: TRBD1; cdr3_aa: CASSRRQGGENIQYF; cdr3_nt: TGTGCCAGCAGCAGGCGACAGGGGGGAGAAAACATTCAGTACTTC
clone_size: NA; j_call: TRBJ1-1; v_call: TRBV6-1; d_call: NA; cdr3_aa: CASSEKGNTEAFF; cdr3_nt: TGTGCCAGCAGTGAAAAGGGAAACACTGAAGCTTTCTTT
clone_size: NA; j_call: TRBJ1-6; v_call: TRBV19; d_call: NA; cdr3_aa: CASSNRMYSPLHF; cdr3_nt: TGTGCCAGTAGTAACAGGATGTACTCACCCCTCCACTTT
clone_size: NA; j_call: TRBJ1-1; v_call: TRBV5-5; d_call: TRBD1; cdr3_aa: CASSLRTGGGTEAFF; cdr3_nt: TGTGCCAGCAGCCTACGGACAGGGGGCGGCACTGAAGCTTTCTTT
clone_size: once; j_call: TRBJ2-7; v_call: TRBV7-8; d_call: NA; cdr3_aa: CASSSSTGSYEQYF; cdr3_nt: TGTGCCAGCAGCTCATCTACAGGCTCCTACGAGCAGTACTTC
clone_size: NA; j_call: TRBJ2-2; v_call: TRBV19; d_call: NA; cdr3_aa: CASTTPPGWGIGTGELFF; cdr3_nt: TGTGCCAGTACCACACCGCCCGGATGGGGGATAGGCACCGGGGAGCTGTTTTTT
clone_size: NA; j_call: TRBJ1-2; v_call: TRBV27; d_call: NA; cdr3_aa: CASSRRDNYGYTF; cdr3_nt: TGTGCCAGCAGCAGGCGAGACAACTATGGCTACACCTTC
clone_size: few; j_call: TRBJ2-7; v_call: TRBV6-5; d_call: NA; cdr3_aa: CASRIGRGDSYEQYF; cdr3_nt: TGTGCCAGCAGGATTGGACGGGGCGATTCCTACGAGCAGTACTTC
clone_size: NA; j_call: TRBJ1-6; v_call: TRBV27; d_call: TRBD1; cdr3_aa: CASSSGQGISPLHF; cdr3_nt: TGTGCCAGCAGTTCAGGACAGGGAATTTCACCCCTCCACTTT
clone_size: NA; j_call: TRBJ2-5; v_call: TRBV29-1; d_call: NA; cdr3_aa: CSVEDPHRPQETQYF; cdr3_nt: TGCAGCGTTGAAGATCCGCATCGTCCCCAAGAGACCCAGTACTTC
clone_size: NA; j_call: TRBJ1-2; v_call: TRBV28; d_call: NA; cdr3_aa: CASSLKGRVYGYTF; cdr3_nt: TGTGCCAGCAGTTTGAAGGGGAGGGTCTATGGCTACACCTTC
clone_size: NA; j_call: TRBJ1-5; v_call: TRBV19; d_call: NA; cdr3_aa: CASTLDLNQPQHF; cdr3_nt: TGTGCCAGTACTCTGGACCTTAATCAGCCCCAGCATTTT
clone_size: NA; j_call: TRBJ1-1; v_call: TRBV2; d_call: NA; cdr3_aa: CASTRLDTEAFF; cdr3_nt: TGTGCCAGCACCCGGTTGGACACTGAAGCTTTCTTT
clone_size: once; j_call: TRBJ2-5; v_call: TRBV5-5; d_call: TRBD2; cdr3_aa: CASSLNWGGETQYF; cdr3_nt: TGTGCCAGCAGCTTGAACTGGGGGGGAGAGACCCAGTACTTC
clone_size: NA; j_call: TRBJ1-2; v_call: TRBV7-3; d_call: TRBD1; cdr3_aa: CASSPGQGTYGYTF; cdr3_nt: TGTGCCAGCAGCCCGGGACAGGGGACGTATGGCTACACCTTC
clone_size: NA; j_call: TRBJ1-1; v_call: TRBV27; d_call: NA; cdr3_aa: CASSLAYRTEAFF; cdr3_nt: TGTGCCAGCAGTTTAGCGTACAGAACTGAAGCTTTCTTT
clone_size: NA; j_call: TRBJ1-5; v_call: TRBV12-5; d_call: NA; cdr3_aa: CASGLGGSNQPQHF; cdr3_nt: TGTGCTAGTGGTTTGGGAGGAAGCAATCAGCCCCAGCATTTT
clone_size: NA; j_call: TRBJ1-3; v_call: TRBV9; d_call: NA; cdr3_aa: CASSEEARPSSGNTIYF; cdr3_nt: TGTGCCAGCAGCGAAGAGGCACGTCCCAGTTCGGGAAACACCATATATTTT
clone_size: NA; j_call: TRBJ1-3; v_call: TRBV19; d_call: NA; cdr3_aa: CASSTPTGMSGNTIYF; cdr3_nt: TGTGCCAGTAGTACTCCTACCGGGATGTCTGGAAACACCATATATTTT
clone_size: NA; j_call: TRBJ2-2; v_call: TRBV7-9; d_call: TRBD2; cdr3_aa: CASRQEGLAGASYTGELFF; cdr3_nt: TGTGCCAGCAGACAGGAGGGACTAGCGGGAGCTTCATACACCGGGGAGCTGTTTTTT
clone_size: NA; j_call: TRBJ2-1; v_call: TRBV19; d_call: TRBD1; cdr3_aa: CASRFNRGGEQFF; cdr3_nt: TGTGCCAGTAGGTTTAACAGGGGTGGTGAGCAGTTCTTC
clone_size: NA; j_call: TRBJ1-6; v_call: TRBV19; d_call: TRBD1; cdr3_aa: CASSTMTGIQSPLHF; cdr3_nt: TGTGCCAGTAGTACCATGACAGGGATTCAATCACCCCTCCACTTT